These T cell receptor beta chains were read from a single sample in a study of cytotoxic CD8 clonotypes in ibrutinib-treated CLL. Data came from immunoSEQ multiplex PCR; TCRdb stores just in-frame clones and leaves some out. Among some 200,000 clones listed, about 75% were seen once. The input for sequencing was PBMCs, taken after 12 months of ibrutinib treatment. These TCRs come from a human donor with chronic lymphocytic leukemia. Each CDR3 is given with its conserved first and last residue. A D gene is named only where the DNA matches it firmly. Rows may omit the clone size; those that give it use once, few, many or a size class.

DNA: TGTGCCAGCAGCGTCGGGGCCTCCTACGAGCAGTACTTC
CDR3: CASSVGASYEQYF
size: -
D: -
V: TRBV9
J: TRBJ2-7

DNA: TGCGCCAGCAGCTTGGGGACAGGGGTGTCAAGCGAGCAGTACTTC
CDR3: CASSLGTGVSSEQYF
size: -
D: TRBD1
V: TRBV5-1
J: TRBJ2-7

DNA: TGTGCCAGCAGCCTGAGGACAGGACGTGGCTACACCTTC
CDR3: CASSLRTGRGYTF
size: -
D: TRBD1
V: TRBV7-2
J: TRBJ1-2

DNA: TGTGCCAGCAGCGTGAACCTAGCGGGAGGGCCTTACGAGCAGTACTTC
CDR3: CASSVNLAGGPYEQYF
size: -
D: TRBD2
V: TRBV9
J: TRBJ2-7

DNA: TGTGCCAGCAGTTGGACAGTTCAAGGAAACACCATATATTTT
CDR3: CASSWTVQGNTIYF
size: -
D: -
V: TRBV11-2
J: TRBJ1-3

DNA: TGTGCCAGCAGCAAATTACCGGAAAGCGCCGGGACAGGGAGTAGCTACGAGCAGTACTTC
CDR3: CASSKLPESAGTGSSYEQYF
size: -
D: TRBD1
V: TRBV7-6
J: TRBJ2-7

DNA: TGTGCCAGCAGCGTAATGGGACAGCCAACTAATGAAAAACTGTTTTTT
CDR3: CASSVMGQPTNEKLFF
size: -
D: TRBD1
V: TRBV9
J: TRBJ1-4

DNA: TGTGCCTGGAACAGTCTCTCCTACGAGCAGTACTTC
CDR3: CAWNSLSYEQYF
size: -
D: -
V: TRBV30
J: TRBJ2-7

DNA: TGTGCCTGGAGTGTAGGGGGGTTTTTCACTGAAGCTTTCTTT
CDR3: CAWSVGGFFTEAFF
size: -
D: -
V: TRBV30
J: TRBJ1-1

DNA: TGTGCCAGCAGCCAGACAGGGGGCACTGAAGCTTTCTTT
CDR3: CASSQTGGTEAFF
size: few
D: TRBD1
V: TRBV27
J: TRBJ1-1

DNA: TGTGCCAGCAGCTTAAGGGGACAGGTTCAAGAGCAGTTCTTC
CDR3: CASSLRGQVQEQFF
size: -
D: TRBD1
V: TRBV7-3
J: TRBJ2-1

DNA: TGTGCCAGCAGCCACGTTGGACTCCGAGCGCCCGACTACGAGCAGTACTTC
CDR3: CASSHVGLRAPDYEQYF
size: -
D: -
V: TRBV21-1
J: TRBJ2-7

DNA: TGCGCCAGCAGCCAAGAATCCAGAGGACTAGCGGGAGGGTCGCCGGGGTTCTTC
CDR3: CASSQESRGLAGGSPGFF
size: -
D: TRBD2
V: TRBV4-3
J: TRBJ2-1

DNA: TGTGCCTGGAGTTCACTAGCGGGGGGGCGTGATGAGCAGTTCTTC
CDR3: CAWSSLAGGRDEQFF
size: -
D: TRBD2
V: TRBV30
J: TRBJ2-1

DNA: TGTGCCAGCAGCTTATGGAGCGGGGGAATCTACAATGAGCAGTTCTTC
CDR3: CASSLWSGGIYNEQFF
size: -
D: TRBD2
V: TRBV7-2
J: TRBJ2-1

DNA: TGTGCCAGCAGTTACTCGTCGGGTAACAACGAGCAGTACTTC
CDR3: CASSYSSGNNEQYF
size: -
D: -
V: TRBV6-6
J: TRBJ2-7

DNA: TGTGCCAGCAGCGTGGGCCTCACAGAAAGATATGGCTACACCTTC
CDR3: CASSVGLTERYGYTF
size: few
D: -
V: TRBV9
J: TRBJ1-2

DNA: TGCAGTGTTTCCAGAGGTCAGCCCCAGCATTTT
CDR3: CSVSRGQPQHF
size: few
D: -
V: TRBV20-1
J: TRBJ1-5

DNA: TGTGCCAGCAGCCTCTCCGGGGCGAACACTGAAGCTTTCTTT
CDR3: CASSLSGANTEAFF
size: -
D: -
V: TRBV7-9
J: TRBJ1-1

DNA: TGTGCCAGCAGCCCGAAGAGAGACACTGAAGCTTTCTTT
CDR3: CASSPKRDTEAFF
size: -
D: -
V: TRBV11-3
J: TRBJ1-1

DNA: TGTGCCAGCAGCCCCCAGAGTTACAATGAGCAGTTCTTC
CDR3: CASSPQSYNEQFF
size: few
D: -
V: TRBV7-2
J: TRBJ2-1

DNA: TGTGCCAGCTCACCACAGATGGCTAGCGGGGGCAATGAGCAGTTCTTC
CDR3: CASSPQMASGGNEQFF
size: -
D: TRBD2
V: TRBV18
J: TRBJ2-1

DNA: TGCGCCAGCAGCCCTCCGACACAGGGGAACACAGATCAGAACACTGAAGCTTTCTTT
CDR3: CASSPPTQGNTDQNTEAFF
size: once
D: TRBD1
V: TRBV5-1
J: TRBJ1-1

DNA: TGCGCCAGCAGCCCCGGGTCGGAGTACGAGCAGTACTTC
CDR3: CASSPGSEYEQYF
size: few
D: -
V: TRBV5-1
J: TRBJ2-7

DNA: TGTGCCTGGAGTGTACGTCCAGGGGCAGGGGAAAAACTGTTTTTT
CDR3: CAWSVRPGAGEKLFF
size: -
D: -
V: TRBV30
J: TRBJ1-4

DNA: TGTGCCAGCAAACCCGGACAGGGTTGGGATCAGCCCCAGCATTTT
CDR3: CASKPGQGWDQPQHF
size: -
D: TRBD1
V: TRBV7-8
J: TRBJ1-5

DNA: TGTGCCAGCAGTTCCCGGACCTCTGGTAGGGAGACCCAGTACTTC
CDR3: CASSSRTSGRETQYF
size: once
D: -
V: TRBV28
J: TRBJ2-5

DNA: TGTGCCAGCAGGGAAGGAATTAACTATGGCTACACCTTC
CDR3: CASREGINYGYTF
size: -
D: -
V: TRBV6-1
J: TRBJ1-2

DNA: TGTGCCAGCAGCGTTGGAAGCGGGAGGGGCTCCTACGAGCAGTACTTC
CDR3: CASSVGSGRGSYEQYF
size: -
D: TRBD2
V: TRBV9
J: TRBJ2-7

DNA: TGCGCCAGCAGCCGACTCCCCTCGAGCTACGAGCAGTACTTC
CDR3: CASSRLPSSYEQYF
size: -
D: -
V: TRBV5-1
J: TRBJ2-7

DNA: TGTGCCTGGAGTATGACAGGGTCCCTCAGAAATGGCTACACCTTC
CDR3: CAWSMTGSLRNGYTF
size: few
D: TRBD1
V: TRBV30
J: TRBJ1-2

DNA: TGCGCCAGCAGCCAAGCCCCCAGGGGGATGAATGAGCAGTACTTC
CDR3: CASSQAPRGMNEQYF
size: -
D: TRBD1
V: TRBV4-3
J: TRBJ2-7

DNA: TGTGCCAGCAGTTTAGGGACGGACTGGCAGCAGTACTTC
CDR3: CASSLGTDWQQYF
size: -
D: -
V: TRBV28
J: TRBJ2-7

DNA: TGCGCCAGCAGCCAAAGGGCGGCGGCGGGTGTGATCCTCAATGAGCAGTTCTTC
CDR3: CASSQRAAAGVILNEQFF
size: -
D: -
V: TRBV4-3
J: TRBJ2-1

DNA: TGTGCCAGCAGCACTCAGGACAGGGGATATGGCTACACCTTC
CDR3: CASSTQDRGYGYTF
size: -
D: TRBD1
V: TRBV11-2
J: TRBJ1-2

DNA: TGTGCCTGGAGTATCAGGGATAACTCCTATAATTCACCCCTCCACTTT
CDR3: CAWSIRDNSYNSPLHF
size: once
D: -
V: TRBV30
J: TRBJ1-6

DNA: TGTGCCAGCAGTGAACGGGACAGGGGAACTGAAGCTTTCTTT
CDR3: CASSERDRGTEAFF
size: few
D: TRBD1
V: TRBV6-5
J: TRBJ1-1

DNA: TGTGCCAGCAGCCAAGTTGCTAGCGGGGGCGCAGATACGCAGTATTTT
CDR3: CASSQVASGGADTQYF
size: -
D: TRBD2
V: TRBV14
J: TRBJ2-3

DNA: TGTGCCAGCAGCTTGGTGCCCGAAGGGGATGAGCAGTTCTTC
CDR3: CASSLVPEGDEQFF
size: few
D: -
V: TRBV5-6
J: TRBJ2-1

DNA: TGCGCCAGCAGCCCAGGGGAAGCTAATAAAAAACTGTTTTTT
CDR3: CASSPGEANKKLFF
size: -
D: -
V: TRBV5-1
J: TRBJ1-4

DNA: TGTGCCAGTAGTCCCTTCCGGGACAGCTATGGCTACACCTTC
CDR3: CASSPFRDSYGYTF
size: -
D: TRBD1
V: TRBV19
J: TRBJ1-2

DNA: TGTGCCAGCAGCTTTCTTCCACAGAACACTGAAGCTTTCTTT
CDR3: CASSFLPQNTEAFF
size: -
D: -
V: TRBV6-6
J: TRBJ1-1